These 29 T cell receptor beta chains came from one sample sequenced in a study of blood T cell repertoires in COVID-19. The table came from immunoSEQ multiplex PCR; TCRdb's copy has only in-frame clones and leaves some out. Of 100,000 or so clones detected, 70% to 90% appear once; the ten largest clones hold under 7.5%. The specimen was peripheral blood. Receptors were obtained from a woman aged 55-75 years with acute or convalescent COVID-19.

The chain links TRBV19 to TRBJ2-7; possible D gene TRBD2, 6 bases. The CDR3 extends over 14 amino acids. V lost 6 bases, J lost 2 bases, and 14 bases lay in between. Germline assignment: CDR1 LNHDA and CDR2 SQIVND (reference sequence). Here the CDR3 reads CASRPRGGTYEQYF. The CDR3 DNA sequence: TGTGCCAGTAGGCCCCGGGGAGGTACCTACGAGCAGTACTTC.

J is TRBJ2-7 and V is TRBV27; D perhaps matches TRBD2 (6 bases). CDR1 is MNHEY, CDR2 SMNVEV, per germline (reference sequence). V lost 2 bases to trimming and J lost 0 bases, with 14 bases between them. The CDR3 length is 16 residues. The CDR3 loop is CASSLGLAVSSYEQYV. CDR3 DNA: TGTGCCAGCAGTTTAGGGTTAGCGGTGAGCTCCTACGAGCAGTACGTC.

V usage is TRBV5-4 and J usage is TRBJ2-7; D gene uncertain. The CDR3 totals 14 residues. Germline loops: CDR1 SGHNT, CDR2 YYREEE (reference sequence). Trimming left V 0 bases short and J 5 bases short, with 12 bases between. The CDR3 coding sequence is TGTGCCAGCAGCTTGGTACTGACTCCCAACGAGCAGTACTTC. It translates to CASSLVLTPNEQYF.

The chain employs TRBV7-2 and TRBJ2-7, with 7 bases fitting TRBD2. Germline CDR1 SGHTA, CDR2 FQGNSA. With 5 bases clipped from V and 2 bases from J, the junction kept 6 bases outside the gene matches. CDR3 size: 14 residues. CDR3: CASSPRGLPYEQYF. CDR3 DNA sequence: TGTGCCAGCAGCCCACGGGGACTACCCTACGAGCAGTACTTC.

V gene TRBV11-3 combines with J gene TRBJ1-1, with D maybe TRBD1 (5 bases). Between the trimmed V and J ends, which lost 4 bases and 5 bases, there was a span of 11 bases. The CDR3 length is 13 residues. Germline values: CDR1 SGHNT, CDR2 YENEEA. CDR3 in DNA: TGTGCCAGCAGCTCCTTTGGGGGGACTGAAGCTTTCTTT. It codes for CASSSFGGTEAFF.

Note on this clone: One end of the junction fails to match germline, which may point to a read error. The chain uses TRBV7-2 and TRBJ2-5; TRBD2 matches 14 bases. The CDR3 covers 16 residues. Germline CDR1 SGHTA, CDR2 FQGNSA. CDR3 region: CASSPWLAPTSGRVDF. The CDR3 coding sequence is TGTGCCAGCAGCCCCTGGCTGGCTCCGACTAGCGGGAGGGTGGACTTC.

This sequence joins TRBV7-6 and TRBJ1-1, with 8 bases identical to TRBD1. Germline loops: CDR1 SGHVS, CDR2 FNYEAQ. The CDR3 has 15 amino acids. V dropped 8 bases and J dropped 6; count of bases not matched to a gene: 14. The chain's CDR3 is CASSPGGVNSAEAFF. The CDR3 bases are TGTGCCAGCTCGCCAGGGGGCGTCAATAGCGCTGAAGCTTTCTTT.

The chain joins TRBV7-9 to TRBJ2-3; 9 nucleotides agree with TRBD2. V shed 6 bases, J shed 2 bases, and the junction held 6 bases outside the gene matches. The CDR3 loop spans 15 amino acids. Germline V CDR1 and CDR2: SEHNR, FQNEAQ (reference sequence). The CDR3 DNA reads TGTGCCAGCAGTTCTACTAGCGGGCTCACAGATACGCAGTATTTT. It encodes CASSSTSGLTDTQYF.

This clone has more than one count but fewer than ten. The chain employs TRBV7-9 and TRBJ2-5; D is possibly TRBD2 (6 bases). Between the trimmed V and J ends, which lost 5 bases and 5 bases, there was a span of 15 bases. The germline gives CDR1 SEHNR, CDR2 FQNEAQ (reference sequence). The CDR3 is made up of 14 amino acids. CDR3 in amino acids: CASSPEGPLETQYF. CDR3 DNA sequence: TGTGCCAGCAGCCCGGAGGGCCCATTGGAGACCCAGTACTTC.

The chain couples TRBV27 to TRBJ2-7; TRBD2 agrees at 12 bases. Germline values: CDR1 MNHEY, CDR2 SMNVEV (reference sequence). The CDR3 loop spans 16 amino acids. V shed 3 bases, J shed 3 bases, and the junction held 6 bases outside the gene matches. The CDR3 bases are TGTGCCAGCAGTTTCTTAGGACTAGCGGGACGCTACGAGCAGTACTTC. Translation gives CASSFLGLAGRYEQYF.

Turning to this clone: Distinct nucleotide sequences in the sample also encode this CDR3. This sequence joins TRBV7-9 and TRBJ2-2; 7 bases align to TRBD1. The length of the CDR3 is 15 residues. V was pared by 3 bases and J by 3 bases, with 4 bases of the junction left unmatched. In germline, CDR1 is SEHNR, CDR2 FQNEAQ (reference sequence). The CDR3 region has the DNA TGTGCCAGCAGCTTGAGACAGGGATACACCGGGGAGCTGTTTTTT. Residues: CASSLRQGYTGELFF.

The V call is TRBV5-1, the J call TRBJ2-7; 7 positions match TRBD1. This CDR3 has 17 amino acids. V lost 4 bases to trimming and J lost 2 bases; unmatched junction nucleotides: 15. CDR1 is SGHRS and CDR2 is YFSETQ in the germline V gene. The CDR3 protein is CASSARPAGTETYEQYF. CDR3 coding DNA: TGCGCCAGCAGCGCAAGACCGGCCGGGACAGAAACCTACGAGCAGTACTTC.

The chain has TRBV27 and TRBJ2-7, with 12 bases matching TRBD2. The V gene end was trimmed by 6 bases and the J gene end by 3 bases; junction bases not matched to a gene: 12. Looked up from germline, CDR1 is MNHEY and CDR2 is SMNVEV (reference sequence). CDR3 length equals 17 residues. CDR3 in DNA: TGTGCCAGCAGATTCAAGCCCCGGACTAGCGGGATCTACGAGCAGTACTTC. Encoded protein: CASRFKPRTSGIYEQYF.

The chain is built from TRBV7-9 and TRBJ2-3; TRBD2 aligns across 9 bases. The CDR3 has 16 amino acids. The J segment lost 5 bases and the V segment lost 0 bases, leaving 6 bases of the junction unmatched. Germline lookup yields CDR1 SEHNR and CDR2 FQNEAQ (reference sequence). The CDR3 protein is CASSLATLAGIDTQYF. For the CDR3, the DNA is TGTGCCAGCAGCTTAGCTACTCTAGCGGGAATAGATACGCAGTATTTT.

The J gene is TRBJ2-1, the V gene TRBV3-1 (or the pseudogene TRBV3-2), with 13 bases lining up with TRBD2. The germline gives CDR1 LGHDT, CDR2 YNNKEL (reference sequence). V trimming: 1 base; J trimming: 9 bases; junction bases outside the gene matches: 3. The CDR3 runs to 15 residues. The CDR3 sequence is CASSQGGTSGIEQFF. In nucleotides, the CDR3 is TGTGCCAGCAGCCAAGGGGGGACTAGCGGGATTGAGCAGTTCTTC.

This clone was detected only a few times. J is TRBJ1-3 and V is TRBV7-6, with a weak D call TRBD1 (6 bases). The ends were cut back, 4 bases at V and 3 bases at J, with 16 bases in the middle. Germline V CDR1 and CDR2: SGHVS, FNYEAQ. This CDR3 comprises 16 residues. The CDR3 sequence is CASSSVGGPDGNTIYF. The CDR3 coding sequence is TGTGCCAGCAGCTCCGTCGGGGGGCCAGATGGAAACACCATATATTTT.

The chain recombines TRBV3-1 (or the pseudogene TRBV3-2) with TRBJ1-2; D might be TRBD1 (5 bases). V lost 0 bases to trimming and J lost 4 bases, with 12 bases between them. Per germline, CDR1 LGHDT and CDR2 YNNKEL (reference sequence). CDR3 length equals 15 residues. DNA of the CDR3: TGTGCCAGCAGCCAAGATCAAAGGGGTGCCTATGGCTACACCTTC. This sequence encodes CASSQDQRGAYGYTF.

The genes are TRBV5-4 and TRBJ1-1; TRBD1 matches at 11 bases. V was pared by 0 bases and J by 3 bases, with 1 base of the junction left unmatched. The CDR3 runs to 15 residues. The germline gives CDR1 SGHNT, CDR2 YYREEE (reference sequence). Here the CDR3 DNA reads TGTGCCAGCAGCTTGGGGGACAGGGGGTACACTGAAGCTTTCTTT. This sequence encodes CASSLGDRGYTEAFF.

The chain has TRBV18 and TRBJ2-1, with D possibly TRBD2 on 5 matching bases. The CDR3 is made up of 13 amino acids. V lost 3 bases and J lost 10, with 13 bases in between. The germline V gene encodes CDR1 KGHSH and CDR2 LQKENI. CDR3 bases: TGTGCCAGCTCACCGGACGGAGGCGGGGAGCAGTTCTTC. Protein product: CASSPDGGGEQFF.

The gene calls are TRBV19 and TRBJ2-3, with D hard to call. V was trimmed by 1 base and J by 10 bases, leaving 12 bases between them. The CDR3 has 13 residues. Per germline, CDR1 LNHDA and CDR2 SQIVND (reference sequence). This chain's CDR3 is CASSIGLKAPQYF. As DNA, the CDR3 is TGTGCCAGTAGTATAGGACTGAAGGCCCCGCAGTATTTT.

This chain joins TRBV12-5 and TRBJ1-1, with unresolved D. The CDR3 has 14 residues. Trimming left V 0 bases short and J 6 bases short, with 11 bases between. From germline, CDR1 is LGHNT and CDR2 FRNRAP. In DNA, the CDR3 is TGTGCTAGTGGTTTGGTCCCCGTCGAGCCTGAAGCTTTCTTT. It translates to CASGLVPVEPEAFF.

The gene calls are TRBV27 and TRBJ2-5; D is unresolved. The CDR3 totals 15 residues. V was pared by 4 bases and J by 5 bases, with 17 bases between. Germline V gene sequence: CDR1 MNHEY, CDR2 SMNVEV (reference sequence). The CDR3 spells CASSSTQKWRETQYF. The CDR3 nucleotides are TGTGCCAGCAGTTCGACCCAAAAATGGCGGGAGACCCAGTACTTC.

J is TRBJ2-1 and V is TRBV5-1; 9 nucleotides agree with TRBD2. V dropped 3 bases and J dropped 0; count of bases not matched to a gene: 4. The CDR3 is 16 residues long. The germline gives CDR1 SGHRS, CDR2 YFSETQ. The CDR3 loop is CASSSGSGSSYNEQFF. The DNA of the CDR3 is TGCGCCAGCAGCTCGGGTAGCGGGAGCTCCTACAATGAGCAGTTCTTC.

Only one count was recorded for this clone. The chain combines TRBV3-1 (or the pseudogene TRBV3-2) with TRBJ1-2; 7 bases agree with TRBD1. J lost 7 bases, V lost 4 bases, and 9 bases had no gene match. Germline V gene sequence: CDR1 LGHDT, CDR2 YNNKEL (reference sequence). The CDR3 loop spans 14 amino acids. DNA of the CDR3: TGTGCCAGCAGCCCCACTAAGCAGGGGGTTGGCTACACCTTC. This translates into CASSPTKQGVGYTF.

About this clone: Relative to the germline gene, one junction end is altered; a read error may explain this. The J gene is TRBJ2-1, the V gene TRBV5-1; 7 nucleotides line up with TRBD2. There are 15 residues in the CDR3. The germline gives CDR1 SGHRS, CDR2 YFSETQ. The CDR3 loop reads CASSLSGEGYDEQFF. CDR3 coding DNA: TGCGCCAGCAGCTTGAGCGGGGAGGGCTACGATGAGCAGTTCTTC. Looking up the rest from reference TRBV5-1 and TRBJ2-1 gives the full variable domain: KAGVTQTPRYLIKTRGQQVTLSCSPISGHRSVSWYQQTPGQGLQFLFEYFSETQRNKGNFPGRFSGRQFSNSRSEMNVSTLELGDSALYLCASSLSGEGYDEQFFGPGTRLTVL.

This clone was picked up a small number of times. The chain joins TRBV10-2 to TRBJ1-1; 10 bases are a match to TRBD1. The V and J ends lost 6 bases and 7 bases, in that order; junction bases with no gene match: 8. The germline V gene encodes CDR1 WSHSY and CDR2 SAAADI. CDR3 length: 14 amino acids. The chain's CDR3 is CASRGTGEGGEAFF. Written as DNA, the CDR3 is TGCGCCAGCAGGGGGACAGGGGAAGGCGGTGAAGCTTTCTTT.

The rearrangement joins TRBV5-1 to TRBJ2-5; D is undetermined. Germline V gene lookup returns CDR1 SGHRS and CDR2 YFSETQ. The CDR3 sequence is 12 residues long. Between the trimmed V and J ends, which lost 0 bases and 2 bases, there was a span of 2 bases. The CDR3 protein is CASSLAQETQYF. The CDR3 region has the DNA TGCGCCAGCAGCTTGGCGCAAGAGACCCAGTACTTC.

Here the CDR3 reads CASSPLKDRGLQSPLHF. DNA for the CDR3: TGTGCCAGCAGTCCGCTAAAGGACAGGGGCCTCCAATCACCCCTCCACTTT. The chain recombines TRBV6-6 with TRBJ1-6, with 9 bases identical to TRBD1. Germline CDR1 and CDR2: MNHNY and SVGAGI (reference sequence). This CDR3 is built from 17 residues. V gave up 5 bases and J gave up 10 bases; unmatched junction bases: 15.

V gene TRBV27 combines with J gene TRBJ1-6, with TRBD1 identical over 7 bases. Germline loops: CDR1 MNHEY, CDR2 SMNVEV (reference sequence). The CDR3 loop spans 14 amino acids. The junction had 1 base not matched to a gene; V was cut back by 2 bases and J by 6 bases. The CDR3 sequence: CASSLGTVNSPLHF. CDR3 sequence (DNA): TGTGCCAGCAGTTTAGGGACAGTTAATTCACCCCTCCACTTT.